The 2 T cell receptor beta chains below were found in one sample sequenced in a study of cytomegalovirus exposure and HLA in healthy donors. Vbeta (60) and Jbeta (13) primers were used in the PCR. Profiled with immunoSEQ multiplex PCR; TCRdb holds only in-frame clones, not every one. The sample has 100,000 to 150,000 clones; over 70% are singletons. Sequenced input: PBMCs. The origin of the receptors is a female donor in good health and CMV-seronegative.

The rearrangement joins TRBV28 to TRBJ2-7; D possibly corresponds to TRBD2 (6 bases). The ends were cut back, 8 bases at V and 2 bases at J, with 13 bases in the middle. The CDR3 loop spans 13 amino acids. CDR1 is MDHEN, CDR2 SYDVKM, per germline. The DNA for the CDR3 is TGTGCCAGCGGGTCTAGCGTTACCTACGAGCAGTACTTC. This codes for CASGSSVTYEQYF.

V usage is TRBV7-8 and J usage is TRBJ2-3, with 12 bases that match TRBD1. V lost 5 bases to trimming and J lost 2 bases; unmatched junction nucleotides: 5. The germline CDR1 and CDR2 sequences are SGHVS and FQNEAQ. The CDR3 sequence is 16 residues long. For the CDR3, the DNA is TGTGCCAGCAGCCCCGGGACAGGGGGCTACACAGATACGCAGTATTTT. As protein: CASSPGTGGYTDTQYF.